The 25 T cell receptor beta chains given below trace back to one sample, sequenced in a study of T cell responses to AZD1222 COVID-19 vaccine. The repertoire was sequenced with immunoSEQ multiplex PCR; TCRdb's copy has only in-frame clones and lacks some. The data show under 250,000 clones, approximately 94% seen once. The sample here was peripheral blood, taken on day 0 of MenACWY control vaccination. Source of these receptors: an adult in good health.

The gene calls are TRBV5-4 and TRBJ2-2, with 7 bases lining up with TRBD1. V lost 5 bases and J lost 6; bases outside the gene matches: 7. The CDR3 runs 14 residues. In germline, CDR1 is SGHNT, CDR2 YYREEE (reference sequence). CDR3 loop: CASRVEQGAGELFF. For the CDR3, the DNA is TGTGCCAGCAGGGTGGAGCAGGGGGCCGGGGAGCTGTTTTTT.

This chain connects TRBV5-1 to TRBJ2-2; D is unclear. This CDR3 has 12 residues. Germline V gene lookup returns CDR1 SGHRS and CDR2 YFSETQ. Deletions cut 2 bases from V and 6 bases from J, with 5 bases between. The CDR3: CASSFVAGELFF. CDR3 sequence (DNA): TGCGCCAGCAGCTTTGTTGCCGGGGAGCTGTTTTTT.

V usage is TRBV6-5 and J usage is TRBJ1-4; possible D gene TRBD1, 6 bases. V gave up 5 bases and J gave up 5 bases, with 15 bases separating them. This CDR3 has 15 amino acids. Germline V CDR1 and CDR2: MNHEY, SVGAGI. The CDR3 reads CASSRDGGQNEKLFF. In DNA, the CDR3 is TGTGCCAGCAGTCGCGACGGCGGACAGAATGAAAAACTGTTTTTT.

This chain uses TRBV7-9 with TRBJ1-2, with D possibly being TRBD1 (5 bases). CDR3 length equals 13 residues. Germline V CDR1 and CDR2: SEHNR, FQNEAQ (reference sequence). V lost 6 bases to trimming and J lost 3 bases, with 11 bases between them. For the CDR3, the DNA is TGTGCCAGCAGTGGAGGGGAGGACTATGGCTACACCTTC. This sequence encodes CASSGGEDYGYTF.

This rearrangement joins TRBV6-2 or TRBV6-3 to TRBJ1-5, with TRBD1 matching 7 bases. Unmatched junction bases numbered 5, after V lost 7 bases and J lost 2 bases. Germline CDR1 reads MNHEY; CDR2 reads SVGEGT. The CDR3 sequence is 14 residues long. The CDR3 region is CASNPTGRNQPQHF. The CDR3 DNA sequence: TGTGCCAGCAACCCGACAGGGCGCAATCAGCCCCAGCATTTT.

This chain joins TRBV5-6 and TRBJ1-3; no reliable D call. Trimming pared 2 bases from V and 0 bases from J, leaving 9 bases between. The length of the CDR3 is 15 residues. CDR1 SGHDT and CDR2 YYEEEE come from the germline V gene. CDR3: CASSFYTRSGNTIYF. In DNA form, the CDR3 reads TGTGCCAGCAGCTTTTACACACGCTCTGGAAACACCATATATTTT.

The rearrangement joins TRBV2 to TRBJ1-2; D possibly corresponds to TRBD1 (6 bases). The CDR3 covers 13 residues. From germline, CDR1 is SNHLY and CDR2 FYNNEI. V lost 5 bases, J lost 4 bases, and 11 bases lay in between. CDR3 region: CASSSQGTYGYTF. CDR3 bases: TGTGCCAGCAGTTCTCAGGGGACCTATGGCTACACCTTC. Using reference TRBV2 and TRBJ1-2 for the parts outside the CDR3, the full variable domain is EPEVTQTPSHQVTQMGQEVILRCVPISNHLYFYWYRQILGQKVEFLVSFYNNEISEKSEIFDDQFSVERPDGSNFTLKIRSTKLEDSAMYFCASSSQGTYGYTFGSGTRLTVV.

This clone was observed a single time. Other DNA variants within this sample encode the same CDR3. The chain is built from TRBV10-3 and TRBJ1-2; 7 nucleotides match TRBD1. Trimming cost V 4 bases and J 4 bases; bases outside gene matches: 0. Germline CDR1 ENHRY, CDR2 SYGVKD. The CDR3 totals 12 residues. CDR3 DNA: TGTGCCATCAGTGGACAGGGCTATGGCTACACCTTC. Translating gives CAISGQGYGYTF.

V and J are TRBV19 and TRBJ1-1; no clear D. Looked up from germline, CDR1 is LNHDA and CDR2 is SQIVND (reference sequence). Deletions cut 3 bases from V and 6 bases from J, with 8 bases between. The CDR3 is made up of 12 amino acids. CDR3 in DNA: TGTGCCAGTAGTATCTCGGTGGCTGAAGCTTTCTTT. It is translated as CASSISVAEAFF.

The chain uses TRBV15 and TRBJ2-7; D is tentatively TRBD1 or TRBD2 (5 bases each). CDR3 length: 13 residues. The ends were cut back, 5 bases at V and 3 bases at J, with 11 bases in the middle. The germline V gene has CDR1 LNHNV and CDR2 YYDKDF (reference sequence). CDR3 protein: CATSAGTSYEQYF. CDR3 bases: TGTGCCACCAGCGCCGGGACGAGCTACGAGCAGTACTTC.

This chain links TRBV4-3 with TRBJ1-3; the D gene is possibly TRBD1 (6 bases). V lost 0 bases to trimming and J lost 2 bases, with 14 bases between them. Germline V gene data show CDR1 as LGHNA and CDR2 as YSLEER. The CDR3 has 17 residues. CDR3 in DNA: TGCGCCAGCAGCCAAGATCGAACAGGGTATGCTGGAAACACCATATATTTT. It specifies CASSQDRTGYAGNTIYF.

This clone appeared a few times. V is TRBV6-5 and J is TRBJ1-6; TRBD1 might be the D (6 bases). Trimming cost V 6 bases and J 10 bases, with 16 bases left between them. The CDR3 sequence is 14 residues long. The V gene's germline CDR1 is MNHEY and CDR2 SVGAGI. This CDR3 is CASSPGAVGSPLHF. The DNA for the CDR3 is TGTGCCAGCAGCCCAGGGGCCGTGGGGTCACCCCTCCACTTT.

This sequence joins TRBV5-1 and TRBJ2-7, with 10 bases matching TRBD2. The J segment lost 0 bases and the V segment lost 2 bases, leaving 8 bases of the junction unmatched. CDR1 SGHRS and CDR2 YFSETQ come from the germline V gene. The CDR3 contains 17 residues. CDR3 sequence reads: CASSFPAGGPFSYEQYF. CDR3 in DNA: TGCGCCAGCAGCTTTCCAGCGGGGGGGCCTTTCTCCTACGAGCAGTACTTC.

The gene calls are TRBV28 and TRBJ2-7, with a tentative D call TRBD2 (5 bases). The germline V gene encodes CDR1 MDHEN and CDR2 SYDVKM. V lost 6 bases to trimming and J lost 0 bases, with 15 bases between them. The CDR3 contains 15 residues. CDR3 loop: CASSFGLGSSYEQYF. For the CDR3, the DNA is TGTGCCAGCAGCTTCGGTCTGGGGAGCTCCTACGAGCAGTACTTC.

DNA for the CDR3: TGTGCCAGCAGCGTAGGAACCGGGATCAATGGCTACACCTTC. Translation gives CASSVGTGINGYTF. This sequence joins TRBV9 and TRBJ1-2; D is ambiguous. Trimming pared 0 bases from V and 6 bases from J, leaving 12 bases between. The V gene's germline CDR1 is SGDLS and CDR2 YYNGEE. The length of the CDR3 is 14 residues.

In nucleotides, the CDR3 is TGTGCCTGGAGTGTAGGTGCCTACGAGCAGTACTTC. Amino acid sequence: CAWSVGAYEQYF. The rearrangement joins TRBV30 to TRBJ2-7; the D is unclear. Germline V gene sequence: CDR1 GTSNPN, CDR2 SVGIG (reference sequence). The CDR3 length is 12 residues. V lost 0 bases and J 2 bases, leaving 5 bases between the germline ends.

The CDR3 is CAWRRETGYGYTF. The DNA of the CDR3 is TGTGCCTGGAGGAGGGAAACGGGCTATGGCTACACCTTC. V and J are TRBV30 and TRBJ1-2; D is unresolved. Germline CDR1 GTSNPN, CDR2 SVGIG (reference sequence). V was pared by 3 bases and J by 4 bases, with 12 bases between. This CDR3 spans 13 amino acids.

The genes are TRBV6-2 or TRBV6-3 and TRBJ2-5; TRBD2 agrees at 8 bases. The length of the CDR3 is 17 residues. Germline values: CDR1 MNHEY, CDR2 SVGEGT. V shed 2 bases and J 5 bases; nucleotides not matched to a gene: 13. CDR3 protein: CASSYGWLGGGRETQYF. Here the CDR3 DNA reads TGTGCCAGCAGTTACGGCTGGCTCGGGGGGGGCCGTGAGACCCAGTACTTC.

The CDR3 region has the DNA TGTGCCAGCAGTTACTCAGGGGCCAGAAATGAAAAACTGTTTTTT. Translated, it gives CASSYSGARNEKLFF. V usage is TRBV6-5 and J usage is TRBJ1-4, with a tentative D call TRBD1 (5 bases). V was trimmed by 0 bases and J by 5 bases, leaving 10 bases between them. CDR3 length equals 15 residues. Germline assignment: CDR1 MNHEY and CDR2 SVGAGI.

The chain combines TRBV3-1 (or the pseudogene TRBV3-2) with TRBJ2-1, with D unresolved. The germline V gene encodes CDR1 LGHDT and CDR2 YNNKEL (reference sequence). The CDR3 totals 12 residues. The V gene lost 0 bases and the J gene lost 15 bases, with 12 bases spanning the gap. The CDR3 sequence: CASSQDVQRRFF. Here the CDR3 DNA reads TGTGCCAGCAGCCAAGACGTCCAGCGCCGGTTCTTC.

This chain links TRBV15 with TRBJ1-4, with D possibly matching TRBD1 (5 bases). CDR1 and CDR2 from the germline V gene are LNHNV and YYDKDF (reference sequence). V shed 0 bases and J shed 6 bases, with 11 bases lying between them. The CDR3 is 15 amino acids. In DNA form, the CDR3 reads TGTGCCACCAGCAGAGAAGACGGGGGTTATGAAAAACTGTTTTTT. This gives the protein CATSREDGGYEKLFF.

The chain couples TRBV10-1 to TRBJ2-7; D gene unclear. Germline V lookup: CDR1 WNHNN, CDR2 SYGVQD (reference sequence). With 0 bases removed from V and 1 base from J, the gap between germline ends came to 7 bases. The CDR3 has 14 residues. The CDR3 sequence: CASSESAGSYEQYF. The CDR3 DNA reads TGCGCCAGCAGTGAGTCGGCAGGTTCCTACGAGCAGTACTTC.

The rearrangement joins TRBV28 to TRBJ2-3; 7 bases fit TRBD2. The CDR3 sequence is 14 residues long. With 4 bases clipped from V and 0 bases from J, the junction kept 1 base outside the gene matches. In germline, CDR1 is MDHEN, CDR2 SYDVKM. The CDR3 is CASSWGGSTDTQYF. As DNA, the CDR3 is TGTGCCAGCAGTTGGGGGGGTAGCACAGATACGCAGTATTTT.

The chain joins TRBV19 to TRBJ1-5, with D perhaps matching TRBD1 (5 bases). V lost 3 bases and J 10 bases, leaving 19 bases between the germline ends. Germline CDR1 LNHDA, CDR2 SQIVND (reference sequence). The CDR3 sequence is 15 residues long. The DNA of the CDR3 is TGTGCCAGTAGTATTAGGACACAGACTCCCGGCCCCCAGCATTTT. It is translated as CASSIRTQTPGPQHF.

The V and J genes are TRBV28 and TRBJ1-2; perhaps TRBD1 as D (5 bases). Germline V lookup: CDR1 MDHEN, CDR2 SYDVKM. The CDR3 has 12 amino acids. Trimming took off 8 bases at V and 4 bases at J, with 11 bases between the two ends. The CDR3 spells CASGDPGYGYTF. CDR3 DNA: TGTGCCAGCGGGGACCCGGGCTATGGCTACACCTTC.